A single sample gave rise to the 19 T cell receptor beta chains below, sequenced in a study of cytomegalovirus exposure and HLA in healthy donors. Amplification used 60 Vbeta primers and 13 Jbeta primers. Generated by immunoSEQ multiplex PCR, the TCRdb table keeps only in-frame clones and is missing some. Here the sample spans some 170,000 clones, roughly 76% being singletons. Specimen: PBMCs. The receptors were sampled from a woman aged 18-30 years in good health and CMV-seropositive.

As DNA, the CDR3 is TGTGCCAGCAGCTTGGGTGGGGGGACAGTGTACAATGAGCAGTTCTTC. Its translation: CASSLGGGTVYNEQFF. The chain couples TRBV5-6 to TRBJ2-1; D might be TRBD1 (7 bases). Trimming pared 0 bases from V and 4 bases from J, leaving 14 bases between. Germline CDR1 reads SGHDT; CDR2 reads YYEEEE. This CDR3 contains 16 residues.

The chain employs TRBV11-3 and TRBJ2-7, with 8 nucleotides matching TRBD2. The CDR3 is made up of 16 amino acids. The junction had 10 bases not matched to a gene; V was cut back by 5 bases and J by 1 base. Germline V gives CDR1 SGHNT, CDR2 YENEEA. The DNA for the CDR3 is TGTGCCAGCAGCGTTCTTAGCGGGGTTGGATCCTACGAGCAGTACTTC. As protein: CASSVLSGVGSYEQYF.

This clone has only a few counts. The chain joins TRBV6-5 to TRBJ1-1; TRBD1 might be the D (6 bases). V lost 0 bases to trimming and J lost 4 bases, with 12 bases between them. Per germline, CDR1 MNHEY and CDR2 SVGAGI. This CDR3 contains 15 residues. CDR3 loop: CASSYSARGVTEAFF. The CDR3 DNA is TGTGCCAGCAGTTACTCGGCCAGGGGCGTCACTGAAGCTTTCTTT.

This clone was recorded once. The rearrangement uses TRBV27 and TRBJ2-7; maybe TRBD2 (6 bases). Germline V gene sequence: CDR1 MNHEY, CDR2 SMNVEV (reference sequence). Trimming shortened V by 4 bases and J by 8 bases, and 15 bases separated the two germline ends. The CDR3 is 13 residues long. The DNA for the CDR3 is TGTGCCAGCAGTTGGAGGGAAGGGGACCAGCAGTACTTC. This gives the protein CASSWREGDQQYF.

This clone was seen a single time. The chain links TRBV5-6 to TRBJ2-1, with 10 nucleotides matching TRBD1. The V segment lost 4 bases and the J segment 5 bases; nucleotides outside the gene matches: 9. CDR3 length equals 16 residues. From germline, CDR1 is SGHDT and CDR2 YYEEEE. CDR3 loop: CASSGTGTGADNEQFF. The CDR3 DNA reads as TGTGCCAGCAGCGGCACCGGGACAGGGGCCGACAATGAGCAGTTCTTC.

The chain has TRBV7-9 and TRBJ2-1; D is ambiguous. Between the trimmed V and J ends, which lost 1 base and 0 bases, there was a span of 7 bases. The CDR3 runs 15 residues. Germline CDR1 SEHNR, CDR2 FQNEAQ (reference sequence). DNA of the CDR3: TGTGCCAGCAGCTTAGTCCCGAGCTCCTACAATGAGCAGTTCTTC. Amino acids: CASSLVPSSYNEQFF.

This rearrangement joins TRBV7-9 to TRBJ1-1, with 8 bases that match TRBD1. J lost 0 bases, V lost 4 bases, and 13 bases had no gene match. The CDR3 extends over 18 amino acids. Per the germline V gene, CDR1 is SEHNR and CDR2 is FQNEAQ (reference sequence). CDR3 DNA: TGTGCCAGCAGCTACGAGATAGGACAGGGCTTAATGAACACTGAAGCTTTCTTT. Protein sequence: CASSYEIGQGLMNTEAFF.

The chain combines TRBV11-2 with TRBJ2-7, with TRBD1 matching over 9 bases. Trimming cost V 5 bases and J 0 bases; bases outside gene matches: 11. Germline CDR1 and CDR2: SGHAT and FQNNGV. CDR3 length equals 17 residues. The CDR3 here is CASSVTHTGGYSYEQYF. Written as DNA, the CDR3 is TGTGCCAGCAGCGTAACCCACACAGGGGGCTACTCCTACGAGCAGTACTTC.

The rearrangement links TRBV2 to TRBJ2-5; D is perhaps TRBD2 (7 bases). Trimming pared 1 base from V and 5 bases from J, leaving 11 bases between. The CDR3 is 14 amino acids. Germline CDR1 SNHLY, CDR2 FYNNEI. DNA for the CDR3: TGTGCCAGCAGTGAAGGGGGGGGCCGCGAGACCCAGTACTTC. Translation gives CASSEGGGRETQYF.

V usage is TRBV28 and J usage is TRBJ1-5, with a weak D call TRBD1 (5 bases). CDR1 is MDHEN, CDR2 SYDVKM, per germline. V was cut by 6 bases and J by 11 bases, with 20 bases left in between. CDR3 length equals 14 residues. The CDR3 region is CASSRPGLLGSQHF. In nucleotides, the CDR3 is TGTGCCAGCAGCCGCCCAGGGTTACTCGGGTCCCAGCATTTT.

This sequence joins TRBV7-9 and TRBJ2-1; D unresolved. CDR1 is SEHNR and CDR2 is FQNEAQ in the germline V gene (reference sequence). The V gene lost 6 bases and the J gene lost 1 base, with 10 bases spanning the gap. This CDR3 spans 14 amino acids. Here the CDR3 DNA reads TGTGCCAGCAGTTTACCCACTTCCTACAATGAGCAGTTCTTC. Translation gives CASSLPTSYNEQFF.

The chain uses TRBV2 and TRBJ2-6; perhaps TRBD1 as D (6 bases). The germline V and J ends were trimmed by 3 bases and 4 bases, with 16 bases remaining between them. The CDR3 is 17 residues long. Germline V gives CDR1 SNHLY, CDR2 FYNNEI. The CDR3 loop reads CASSEWPRGSGANVLTF. Written as DNA, the CDR3 is TGTGCCAGCAGTGAGTGGCCGAGGGGGTCCGGGGCCAACGTCCTGACTTTC. Full variable domain (missing parts from reference TRBV2 and TRBJ2-6): EPEVTQTPSHQVTQMGQEVILRCVPISNHLYFYWYRQILGQKVEFLVSFYNNEISEKSEIFDDQFSVERPDGSNFTLKIRSTKLEDSAMYFCASSEWPRGSGANVLTFGAGSRLTVL.

The V call is TRBV6-4, the J call TRBJ1-4, with unresolved D. The germline V gene encodes CDR1 MRHNA and CDR2 SNTAGT. V lost 7 bases, J lost 0 bases, and 9 bases lay in between. The CDR3 is 14 amino acids. As DNA, the CDR3 is TGTGCCAGCACACTAAAACCAACTAATGAAAAACTGTTTTTT. Protein: CASTLKPTNEKLFF.

The rearrangement joins TRBV6-4 to TRBJ1-5; no clear D gene. The V end was cut by 3 bases, the J end by 3 bases, with 6 bases between. Germline CDR1 and CDR2: MRHNA and SNTAGT. The CDR3 runs to 13 residues. CDR3 amino acids: CASSEEINQPQHF. CDR3 nucleotide sequence: TGTGCCAGCAGTGAAGAGATCAATCAGCCCCAGCATTTT.

The count of this clone is one. The chain employs TRBV27 and TRBJ1-6; a possible D gene is TRBD1 (5 bases). Trimming removed 5 bases at V and 0 bases at J, with 11 bases between. CDR3 length equals 16 residues. Germline CDR1 MNHEY, CDR2 SMNVEV (reference sequence). In nucleotides, the CDR3 is TGTGCCAGCAGTCCACGACAGTCCTCCTATAATTCACCCCTCCACTTT. The encoded protein is CASSPRQSSYNSPLHF.

The gene calls are TRBV7-9 and TRBJ2-2; 8 nucleotides agree with TRBD1. The CDR3 is made up of 16 amino acids. With 5 bases clipped from V and 1 base from J, the junction kept 6 bases outside the gene matches. Germline V gives CDR1 SEHNR, CDR2 FQNEAQ (reference sequence). CDR3 nucleotide sequence: TGTGCCAGCAGCCAGATGACAGGGGAGAACACCGGGGAGCTGTTTTTT. It is translated as CASSQMTGENTGELFF.

This chain uses TRBV7-8 with TRBJ1-1; 8 bases fit TRBD1. Germline-derived CDR1 and CDR2 are SGHVS and FQNEAQ. CDR3 length: 15 amino acids. The V and J ends lost 2 bases and 7 bases, in that order; junction bases with no gene match: 9. The CDR3: CASSLMAGQGLEAFF. DNA of the CDR3: TGTGCCAGCAGCTTAATGGCCGGACAGGGCCTTGAAGCTTTCTTT.

This clone was seen only a few times. CDR3 amino acids: CASSPQLAGSSGANVLTF. CDR3 bases: TGTGCCAGCAGCCCACAGCTAGCGGGGAGCTCTGGGGCCAACGTCCTGACTTTC. The chain carries TRBV7-9 and TRBJ2-6, with 9 bases fitting TRBD2. After removal of 5 bases from V and 0 bases from J, the junction contained 8 bases not matched to a gene. Germline CDR1 and CDR2: SEHNR and FQNEAQ (reference sequence). This CDR3 is 18 amino acids long. The whole variable domain, filled in from reference TRBV7-9 and TRBJ2-6, reads DTGVSQNPRHKITKRGQNVTFRCDPISEHNRLYWYRQTLGQGPEFLTYFQNEAQLEKSRLLSDRFSAERPKGSFSTLEIQRTEQGDSAMYLCASSPQLAGSSGANVLTFGAGSRLTVL.

This chain joins TRBV19 and TRBJ1-5; TRBD1 aligns across 8 bases. The CDR3 totals 16 residues. CDR1 and CDR2 from the germline V gene are LNHDA and SQIVND (reference sequence). V gave up 1 base and J gave up 7 bases; unmatched junction bases: 9. In DNA form, the CDR3 reads TGTGCCAGTAGTATAGTGGGACAGGCACCAGGGCAGCCCCAGCATTTT. Its translation is CASSIVGQAPGQPQHF.